Reported below is one TCR beta chain. The antigen remains undetermined. The data belong to a study of blood T cells in healthy people across ages. General observations from the study: Using unsorted PBMCs precluded a conclusive naive versus antigen-experienced comparison. Not knowing donor CMV status may have confounded expanded clonotype changes. TCR beta diversity, measured per million T cells, fell in a roughly linear way with age.

Extraction yielded at least 5 micrograms of total RNA per sample. This CDR3 spans 13 amino acids. Per the germline V gene, CDR1 is KGHDR and CDR2 is SFDVKD. V lost 7 bases to trimming and J lost 8 bases; unmatched junction nucleotides: 7. Combining a sample-barcoded 5' primer with a J-beta primer mix, a second PCR ran for 7 to 11 cycles. TCRdb independently ran MiXCR on the 5' RACE reads; one entry per CDR3 protein. The table records roughly 1.9 million distinct CDR3 sequences, roughly two fifths of them present only once. The sequencing sample was made of blood. The V call is TRBV24-1, the J call TRBJ1-2; 9 nucleotides agree with TRBD1. The receptor was derived from a human donor in good health. This CDR3 is CATSRDRDGGYTF. As DNA, the CDR3 is TGTGCCACCAGCAGGGACAGGGATGGGGGCTACACCTTC.